The 19 T cell receptor beta chains below all came from one sample that was sequenced in a study of T cell repertoires in cytomegalovirus infection. TCRdb re-called the reads through MiXCR, storing one row per CDR3 protein. The sample lists fewer than 200,000 distinct CDR3 sequences; about 21% were seen once. Material: PBMCs. The receptors come from a human donor in good health (CMV status not recorded). Some clones in this sample may be carry-over from other donors' samples.

This clonotype showed up just a few times. V and J are TRBV12-3 or TRBV12-4 and TRBJ2-1, with TRBD2 matching 10 bases. V was pared by 6 bases and J by 10 bases, with 9 bases of the junction left unmatched. This CDR3 is built from 14 residues. The CDR3 DNA is TGTGCCAGCAGGAGGACTAGCGGCCATTCAGAGCAGTTCTTC. Its translation: CASRRTSGHSEQFF.

This clonotype was detected many times. This chain joins TRBV7-2 and TRBJ2-1, with D perhaps TRBD1 or TRBD2 (5 bases each). The CDR3 is 14 residues long. Germline CDR1 and CDR2: SGHTA and FQGNSA. The V end was cut by 5 bases, the J end by 7 bases, with 15 bases between. The CDR3 protein is CASSPSGTTNEQFF. CDR3 nucleotides: TGTGCCAGCAGCCCATCCGGGACCACGAATGAGCAGTTCTTC.

The rearrangement joins TRBV19 to TRBJ2-1; 16 bases are shared with TRBD2. Per germline, CDR1 LNHDA and CDR2 SQIVND (reference sequence). The CDR3 has 16 residues. J lost 6 bases, V lost 6 bases, and 5 bases had no gene match. CDR3 sequence: CASRPGLAGGGNEQFF. The CDR3 DNA reads TGTGCCAGTAGGCCGGGACTAGCGGGGGGGGGCAATGAGCAGTTCTTC.

In its sample, this clonotype was seen a few times. The chain couples TRBV7-2 to TRBJ1-4; D perhaps matches TRBD1 (5 bases). The V and J ends lost 0 bases and 9 bases respectively, with 14 bases between them. Per germline, CDR1 SGHTA and CDR2 FQGNSA. This CDR3 has 15 amino acids. The CDR3 DNA reads as TGTGCCAGCAGCTTAGCCCGGACACCGGGACAAAAACTGTTTTTT. The encoded protein is CASSLARTPGQKLFF.

This chain joins TRBV7-2 and TRBJ2-2, with 11 nucleotides matching TRBD2. The CDR3 has 15 amino acids. J was trimmed by 6 bases and V by 1 base; bases with no gene match: 1. Germline lookup yields CDR1 SGHTA and CDR2 FQGNSA. The CDR3 reads CASSLELAGAGELFF. CDR3 DNA sequence: TGTGCCAGCAGCTTAGAACTAGCGGGAGCCGGGGAGCTGTTTTTT.

Here the CDR3 DNA reads TGTGCCAGCAGTGAAGTCACGGGGGGAACCGGGGAGCTGTTTTTT. Protein sequence: CASSEVTGGTGELFF. This chain joins TRBV6-1 and TRBJ2-2; 7 bases agree with TRBD2. The germline CDR1 and CDR2 sequences are MNHNS and SASEGT. The CDR3 is 15 amino acids. Unmatched junction bases numbered 4, after V lost 1 base and J lost 5 bases.

This chain uses TRBV7-8 with TRBJ2-1; weak D call: TRBD2 (6 bases). V lost 5 bases, J lost 13 bases, and 18 bases lay in between. The V gene's germline CDR1 is SGHVS and CDR2 FQNEAQ. CDR3 size: 13 residues. This CDR3 is CASSPDWRDHQFF. The CDR3 coding sequence is TGTGCCAGCAGCCCGGACTGGAGGGATCATCAGTTCTTC.

As regards this clonotype: A read error is possible here, since a much larger clone lies one base away. The V call is TRBV12-3 or TRBV12-4, the J call TRBJ2-5, with D tentatively TRBD2 (6 bases). The CDR3 totals 16 residues. The V end lost 7 bases, the J end lost 4 bases, and 22 bases lay between the germline ends. The CDR3 here is CASNFGARGRRETQYF. DNA of the CDR3: TGTGCCAGCAATTTCGGGGCTCGGGGGAGGAGAGAGACCCAGTACTTC.

The chain employs TRBV20-1 and TRBJ2-2; TRBD1 or TRBD2 may be the D gene (5 bases each). The CDR3 length is 16 residues. The germline gives CDR1 DFQATT, CDR2 SNEGSKA (reference sequence). The V end lost 6 bases, the J end lost 7 bases, and 24 bases lay between the germline ends. The CDR3 sequence: CSAQSSGTSYGGELFF. CDR3 DNA sequence: TGCAGTGCCCAGTCTTCCGGGACCTCATACGGCGGGGAGCTGTTTTTT.

This clonotype was recorded many times. This chain connects TRBV6-1 to TRBJ2-7; D unresolved. Germline V gene lookup returns CDR1 MNHNS and CDR2 SASEGT. V gave up 0 bases and J gave up 3 bases, with 6 bases separating them. CDR3 length equals 13 residues. The CDR3: CASSEAGFYEQYF. As DNA, the CDR3 is TGTGCCAGCAGTGAAGCAGGATTCTACGAGCAGTACTTC.

Of note for this clonotype: Since a much larger clone is just one base distant, this may be a read error. This chain joins TRBV4-1 and TRBJ1-2; possible D gene TRBD1, 5 bases. The V gene's germline CDR1 is MGHRA and CDR2 YSYEKL. The CDR3 contains 15 residues. In nucleotides, the CDR3 is TGTGCCAGCAGCCAAATGCCAGGGAGTAACTATGGCTACACCTTC. Encoded protein: CASSQMPGSNYGYTF.

This clonotype has just a few counts. This chain uses TRBV6-1 with TRBJ1-4; a possible D gene is TRBD1 (6 bases). The CDR3 contains 15 residues. CDR1 and CDR2 (germline): MNHNS, SASEGT. The ends were cut back, 1 base at V and 0 bases at J, with 6 bases in the middle. As DNA, the CDR3 is TGTGCCAGCAGTGAAGGGACAGCAACTAATGAAAAACTGTTTTTT. It is translated as CASSEGTATNEKLFF.

The genes are TRBV20-1 and TRBJ2-3; a possible D gene is TRBD2 (6 bases). Germline assignment: CDR1 DFQATT and CDR2 SNEGSKA (reference sequence). The length of the CDR3 is 15 residues. V gave up 0 bases and J gave up 5 bases, with 15 bases separating them. The CDR3 region is CSARDPGPAGDTQYF. The CDR3 DNA reads TGCAGTGCTAGAGATCCCGGCCCAGCGGGAGATACGCAGTATTTT.

This clonotype was observed many times. V gene TRBV7-2 combines with J gene TRBJ1-2, with a weak D call TRBD1 (6 bases). The V gene's germline CDR1 is SGHTA and CDR2 FQGNSA. V shed 4 bases and J shed 6 bases, with 21 bases lying between them. This CDR3 region has 16 residues. The CDR3 nucleotides read TGTGCCAGCAGCTCCCGCCCCGGAGGGGGGCAACATGGCTACACCTTC. As protein: CASSSRPGGGQHGYTF.

The chain carries TRBV20-1 and TRBJ2-7; possibly TRBD2 for D (5 bases). Germline V CDR1 and CDR2: DFQATT, SNEGSKA (reference sequence). Trimming removed 6 bases from V and 7 bases from J, with 19 bases in between. This CDR3 has 13 residues. CDR3 amino acids: CSATGRAGGEQYF. The CDR3 DNA reads as TGCAGTGCAACCGGTAGGGCTGGAGGAGAGCAGTACTTC.

This clonotype was detected ten times or more. The J gene is TRBJ1-2, the V gene TRBV9, with D possibly TRBD1 on 5 matching bases. Trimming removed 0 bases at V and 8 bases at J, with 20 bases between. From germline, CDR1 is SGDLS and CDR2 YYNGEE. This CDR3 is 16 amino acids long. The CDR3 reads CASSVAAQGGPEGYTF. The CDR3 region has the DNA TGTGCCAGCAGCGTAGCTGCGCAGGGTGGGCCAGAAGGCTACACCTTC. Using reference TRBV9 and TRBJ1-2 for the parts outside the CDR3, the full variable domain is DSGVTQTPKHLITATGQRVTLRCSPRSGDLSVYWYQQSLDQGLQFLIQYYNGEERAKGNILERFSAQQFPDLHSELNLSSLELGDSALYFCASSVAAQGGPEGYTFGSGTRLTVV.

CDR3 protein: CAFGTGKFSEQYF. The CDR3 DNA follows: TGTGCCTTCGGGACAGGGAAGTTCTCCGAGCAGTACTTC. This chain connects TRBV10-3 to TRBJ2-7, with 9 nucleotides matching TRBD1. CDR3 length: 13 residues. J was trimmed by 6 bases and V by 11 bases; bases with no gene match: 11. Germline V lookup: CDR1 ENHRY, CDR2 SYGVKD.

This clonotype was observed at least ten times. This sequence joins TRBV7-2 and TRBJ1-1; 9 bases are shared with TRBD1. The CDR3 loop spans 14 amino acids. Looked up from germline, CDR1 is SGHTA and CDR2 is FQGNSA. After removal of 4 bases from V and 1 base from J, the junction contained 1 base not matched to a gene. The CDR3 region has the DNA TGTGCCAGCAGCTCGGACAGGGGGAACACTGAAGCTTTCTTT. Translating gives CASSSDRGNTEAFF. Variable domain in full (rest from reference TRBV7-2 and TRBJ1-1): GAGVSQSPSNKVTEKGKDVELRCDPISGHTALYWYRQSLGQGLEFLIYFQGNSAPDKSGLPSDRFSAERTGGSVSTLTIQRTQQEDSAVYLCASSSDRGNTEAFFGQGTRLTVV.

This clonotype was recorded at least ten times. The chain carries TRBV28 and TRBJ2-3; D may be TRBD2 (6 bases). This CDR3 has 16 residues. V gave up 7 bases and J gave up 0 bases, with 17 bases separating them. Looked up from germline, CDR1 is MDHEN and CDR2 is SYDVKM. The CDR3 sequence: CASNPLRGTSTDTQYF. CDR3 DNA: TGTGCCAGCAACCCCCTCCGGGGGACTAGCACAGATACGCAGTATTTT.